This T cell receptor beta chain was sequenced for a study of control samples from healthy donors and cancer patients. Generated by immunoSEQ multiplex PCR, the TCRdb table keeps only in-frame clones and is missing some. The sample has some 220,000 clones; about 93% are singletons. Germline trimming cut 0 bases from V and 3 bases from J; bases unmatched to any gene: 4. The CDR3 runs 15 residues. Germline CDR1 reads LNHDA; CDR2 reads SQIVND (reference sequence). This clone was detected only once. J is TRBJ2-7 and V is TRBV19, with 8 bases identical to TRBD1. The sequencing sample was made of blood. This clonotype was sampled from a man aged 50-59 years in good health. The CDR3 region is CASSIDPDRGYEQYF. The DNA for the CDR3 is TGTGCCAGTAGTATAGACCCCGACAGGGGCTACGAGCAGTACTTC.